The 23 T cell receptor beta chains presented below share a single source sample, sequenced in a study of early T cells in non-severe SARS-CoV-2 infection. TCRdb redid the calling of the 5' RACE reads with MiXCR, one entry per CDR3 protein. The repertoire holds approximately 58,000 distinct CDR3 sequences, 12% seen once, with approximately 2.5% in the top ten. The material sequenced was whole blood, taken at baseline. All receptors come from an adult who was a healthcare worker with PCR-confirmed SARS-CoV-2 infection or an uninfected control (not recorded which).

A few counts support this clonotype. The chain is built from TRBV20-1 and TRBJ2-7; 7 bases are shared with TRBD1. CDR3 length equals 12 residues. The V segment lost 4 bases and the J segment 4 bases; nucleotides outside the gene matches: 4. Per germline, CDR1 DFQATT and CDR2 SNEGSKA (reference sequence). The CDR3 DNA reads as TGCAGTGCTACCTACAGGGGTTACGAGCAGTACTTC. Translation: CSATYRGYEQYF.

V and J are TRBV3-1 and TRBJ2-1; no clear D gene. The CDR3 is 15 amino acids. Trimming took 1 base from V and 0 from J, leaving 7 bases between them. The germline V gene encodes CDR1 LGHDT and CDR2 YNNKEL (reference sequence). The CDR3 sequence is CASSQGLSSYNEQFF. The CDR3 DNA reads TGTGCCAGCAGCCAAGGCTTAAGCTCCTACAATGAGCAGTTCTTC.

This clonotype was counted at least ten times. V and J are TRBV6-2 or TRBV6-3 and TRBJ2-1; TRBD2 might be the D (7 bases). Germline loops: CDR1 MNHEY, CDR2 SVGEGT. The V end was cut by 5 bases, the J end by 10 bases, with 12 bases between. The CDR3 runs to 12 residues. The CDR3 coding sequence is TGTGCCAGCAGTGGCGGGGGCGTCGAGCAGTTCTTC. Its protein is CASSGGGVEQFF.

A few counts support this clonotype. The chain couples TRBV7-9 to TRBJ1-1; TRBD1 might be the D (6 bases). V lost 5 bases and J lost 8, with 15 bases in between. The germline V gene encodes CDR1 SEHNR and CDR2 FQNEAQ (reference sequence). The CDR3 consists of 13 residues. CDR3 sequence: CASSLTGQGEAFF. The DNA of the CDR3 is TGTGCCAGCAGCCTCACGGGACAAGGGGAAGCTTTCTTT.

The chain recombines TRBV7-9 with TRBJ2-5; 9 bases align to TRBD1. CDR1 is SEHNR and CDR2 is FQNEAQ in the germline V gene (reference sequence). The ends lost 10 bases at V and 5 bases at J; junction bases unmatched: 17. The CDR3 runs to 16 residues. The CDR3 here is CATQLSRDRVWETQYF. DNA for the CDR3: TGTGCCACTCAACTCTCTCGGGACAGGGTCTGGGAGACCCAGTACTTC.

This clonotype was detected only a few times. This chain connects TRBV11-1 to TRBJ2-3, with 8 bases lining up with TRBD2. There are 16 residues in the CDR3. V was clipped by 5 bases and J by 0 bases; unmatched bases: 7. Germline V gene sequence: CDR1 SGHAT, CDR2 FQDESV (reference sequence). The CDR3 DNA is TGTGCCAGCAGCATCCGTCCTAGCGGGAGCACAGATACGCAGTATTTT. Its translation: CASSIRPSGSTDTQYF.

V gene TRBV29-1 combines with J gene TRBJ2-5, with D possibly being TRBD1 (6 bases). This CDR3 contains 15 residues. V was pared by 6 bases and J by 4 bases, with 21 bases between. The germline V gene has CDR1 SQVTM and CDR2 ANQGSEA. CDR3 DNA sequence: TGCAGCGTCCAACAGGGCACCACGCAGGGAGAGACCCAGTACTTC. As protein: CSVQQGTTQGETQYF.

This rearrangement joins TRBV7-9 to TRBJ2-7; D is tentatively TRBD1 or TRBD2 (6 bases each). The V gene's germline CDR1 is SEHNR and CDR2 FQNEAQ (reference sequence). V gave up 4 bases and J gave up 2 bases, with 12 bases separating them. The CDR3 is made up of 14 amino acids. CDR3 sequence: CASSSGAGTYEQYF. CDR3 DNA: TGTGCCAGCAGCTCAGGGGCGGGGACCTACGAGCAGTACTTC. Variable domain in full (rest from reference TRBV7-9 and TRBJ2-7): DTGVSQNPRHKITKRGQNVTFRCDPISEHNRLYWYRQTLGQGPEFLTYFQNEAQLEKSRLLSDRFSAERPKGSFSTLEIQRTEQGDSAMYLCASSSGAGTYEQYFGPGTRLTVT.

The rearrangement links TRBV7-8 to TRBJ1-1; no reliable D call. V lost 5 bases and J 2 bases, leaving 12 bases between the germline ends. The CDR3 spans 14 residues. Germline assignment: CDR1 SGHVS and CDR2 FQNEAQ. The CDR3 DNA reads TGTGCCAGCAGCACCAGAACACGAAACACTGAAGCTTTCTTT. This encodes CASSTRTRNTEAFF.

The CDR3 region is CASSLAGPWGEQYF. Written as DNA, the CDR3 is TGCGCCAGCAGCTTAGCTGGACCATGGGGCGAGCAGTACTTC. This chain uses TRBV5-1 with TRBJ2-7; D ambiguous. Germline V gene data show CDR1 as SGHRS and CDR2 as YFSETQ. V was cut by 2 bases and J by 6 bases, with 15 bases left in between. The CDR3 consists of 14 residues.

This clonotype occurred a few times. This rearrangement joins TRBV7-9 to TRBJ2-7; no reliable D call. Between the trimmed V and J ends, which lost 5 bases and 0 bases, there was a span of 8 bases. This CDR3 contains 13 residues. CDR1 and CDR2 from the germline V gene are SEHNR and FQNEAQ (reference sequence). The chain's CDR3 is CASSPPISYEQYF. The CDR3, as DNA: TGTGCCAGCAGCCCCCCAATCTCCTACGAGCAGTACTTC.

In this sample, this clonotype turned up a few times. The rearrangement joins TRBV20-1 to TRBJ2-5, with 9 bases that match TRBD2. In germline, CDR1 is DFQATT, CDR2 SNEGSKA (reference sequence). CDR3 size: 14 residues. Trimming took 3 bases from V and 1 from J; bases not matched to a gene: 3. The CDR3 nucleotides read TGCAGTGCTAGGCCGACTAGCGGCCAAGAGACCCAGTACTTC. It encodes CSARPTSGQETQYF.

A few counts support this clonotype. The chain has TRBV6-2 or TRBV6-3 and TRBJ2-6; a weak D match, TRBD2 (6 bases). Looked up from germline, CDR1 is MNHEY and CDR2 is SVGEGT. Trimming cost V 6 bases and J 2 bases, with 11 bases left between them. This CDR3 is 15 amino acids long. The CDR3: CASSNGGAGANVLTF. CDR3 nucleotides: TGTGCCAGCAGCAACGGCGGGGCTGGGGCCAACGTCCTGACTTTC.

J is TRBJ2-1 and V is TRBV7-8, with D unresolved. The CDR3 is made up of 15 amino acids. Germline values: CDR1 SGHVS, CDR2 FQNEAQ. V lost 2 bases to trimming and J lost 2 bases, with 10 bases between them. CDR3 loop: CASSLFLGPYNEQFF. The CDR3 DNA is TGTGCCAGCAGCTTATTCCTAGGCCCCTACAATGAGCAGTTCTTC.

This clonotype turned up a few times. The chain combines TRBV5-1 with TRBJ1-1; 7 positions agree with TRBD1. The CDR3 extends over 15 amino acids. In germline, CDR1 is SGHRS, CDR2 YFSETQ. Trimming cost V 1 base and J 5 bases; bases outside gene matches: 8. The CDR3 DNA follows: TGCGCCAGCAGCTTGACCCCCCAGGGGGGAACTGAAGCTTTCTTT. Its translation is CASSLTPQGGTEAFF.

The chain has TRBV24-1 and TRBJ2-1; TRBD2 aligns across 10 bases. This CDR3 has 16 amino acids. The germline gives CDR1 KGHDR, CDR2 SFDVKD. J gave up 6 bases and V 3 bases, and 7 bases lay outside the gene matches. The CDR3 nucleotides read TGTGCCACCAGTGATGACAGACTAGCGGGTGGCAATGAGCAGTTCTTC. Amino acid sequence: CATSDDRLAGGNEQFF.

In its sample, this clonotype was seen once. The chain uses TRBV6-2 or TRBV6-3 and TRBJ2-3; 10 nucleotides agree with TRBD2. This CDR3 spans 15 amino acids. After removal of 6 bases from V and 4 bases from J, the junction contained 7 bases not matched to a gene. CDR1 is MNHEY and CDR2 is SVGEGT in the germline V gene. CDR3 sequence: CASRPSGRGADTQYF. CDR3 in DNA: TGTGCCAGCAGACCTAGCGGGAGAGGGGCAGATACGCAGTATTTT.

The chain combines TRBV27 with TRBJ2-1, with D hard to call. Germline loops: CDR1 MNHEY, CDR2 SMNVEV (reference sequence). V was shortened by 4 bases and J by 5 bases, with 9 bases between the two germline ends. The CDR3 is 13 residues long. Here the CDR3 reads CASSSHLDNEQFF. CDR3 nucleotides: TGTGCCAGCAGTTCCCACTTAGACAATGAGCAGTTCTTC.

This clonotype was seen only a few times. The J gene is TRBJ1-1, the V gene TRBV7-2, with D perhaps matching TRBD1 (6 bases). The germline V gene has CDR1 SGHTA and CDR2 FQGNSA. Trimming removed 6 bases at V and 11 bases at J, with 22 bases between. The CDR3 is 14 residues long. CDR3 DNA: TGTGCCAGCAGGATGGGAAGTGGGGGGCTAAAGGCTTTCTTT. Amino acid sequence: CASRMGSGGLKAFF. The entire variable domain, with the rest obtained from reference TRBV7-2 and TRBJ1-1, is as follows: GAGVSQSPSNKVTEKGKDVELRCDPISGHTALYWYRQSLGQGLEFLIYFQGNSAPDKSGLPSDRFSAERTGGSVSTLTIQRTQQEDSAVYLCASRMGSGGLKAFFGQGTRLTVV.

This clonotype was seen at least ten times. The chain carries TRBV19 and TRBJ2-1, with 10 nucleotides matching TRBD2. Germline lookup yields CDR1 LNHDA and CDR2 SQIVND (reference sequence). Trimming removed 2 bases from V and 7 bases from J; junction bases left unmatched: 11. The CDR3 is 17 amino acids. As DNA, the CDR3 is TGTGCCAGTAGTATACCCCACCGGGCTAGCGGGAGTAATGAGCAGTTCTTC. It translates to CASSIPHRASGSNEQFF.

This clonotype showed up many times. The CDR3 region is CASSLTKTSLYNEQFF. The DNA for the CDR3 is TGTGCCAGCAGCTTGACCAAGACTAGCCTTTACAATGAGCAGTTCTTC. V is TRBV13 and J is TRBJ2-1; 7 bases fit TRBD2. Germline V gene sequence: CDR1 PRHDT, CDR2 FYEKMQ (reference sequence). The CDR3 consists of 16 residues. With 3 bases clipped from V and 4 bases from J, the junction kept 9 bases outside the gene matches. Variable domain in full (rest from reference TRBV13 and TRBJ2-1): AAGVIQSPRHLIKEKRETATLKCYPIPRHDTVYWYQQGPGQDPQFLISFYEKMQSDKGSIPDRFSAQQFSDYHSELNMSSLELGDSALYFCASSLTKTSLYNEQFFGPGTRLTVL.

The chain links TRBV7-3 to TRBJ1-1, with D unclear. From germline, CDR1 is SGHTA and CDR2 FQGTGA. The CDR3 is 15 residues long. V lost 1 base to trimming and J lost 0 bases, with 9 bases between them. The CDR3 loop reads CASSLISLMNTEAFF. For the CDR3, the DNA is TGTGCCAGCAGCTTAATTTCGCTAATGAACACTGAAGCTTTCTTT.

In this sample, this clonotype is medium-sized. The chain carries TRBV7-2 and TRBJ2-7, with D perhaps TRBD1 (5 bases). The CDR3 has 13 amino acids. Trimming took 2 bases from V and 6 from J, leaving 11 bases between them. The germline CDR1 and CDR2 sequences are SGHTA and FQGNSA. Here the CDR3 reads CASSLFQGSEQYF. The DNA of the CDR3 is TGTGCCAGCAGCTTATTCCAGGGTAGCGAGCAGTACTTC.